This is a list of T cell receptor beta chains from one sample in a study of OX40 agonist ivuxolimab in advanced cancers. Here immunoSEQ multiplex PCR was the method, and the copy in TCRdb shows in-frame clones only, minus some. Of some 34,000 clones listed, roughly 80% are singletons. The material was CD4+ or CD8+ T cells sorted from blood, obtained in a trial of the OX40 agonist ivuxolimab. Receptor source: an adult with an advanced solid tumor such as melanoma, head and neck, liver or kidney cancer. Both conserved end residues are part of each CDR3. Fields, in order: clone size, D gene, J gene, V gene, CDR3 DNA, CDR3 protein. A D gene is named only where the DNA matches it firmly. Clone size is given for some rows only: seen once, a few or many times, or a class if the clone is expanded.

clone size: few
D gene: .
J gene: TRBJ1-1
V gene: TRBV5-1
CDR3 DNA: TGCGCCAGCAGCTTGGCTACCTATAACACTGAAGCTTTCTTT
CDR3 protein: CASSLATYNTEAFF

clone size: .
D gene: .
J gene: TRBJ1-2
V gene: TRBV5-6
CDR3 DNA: TGTGCCAGCAGCATAGACGAAAACTATGGCTACACCTTC
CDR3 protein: CASSIDENYGYTF

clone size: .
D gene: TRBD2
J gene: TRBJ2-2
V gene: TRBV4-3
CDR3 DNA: TGCGCCAGCAGCCGCGGACTAGCGGGGGTAAAAGGCGGGGAGCTGTTTTTT
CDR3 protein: CASSRGLAGVKGGELFF

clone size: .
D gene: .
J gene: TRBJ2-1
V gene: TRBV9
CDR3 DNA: TGTGCCAGCAGCGCCGCAGGGACTGAGCAGTTCTTC
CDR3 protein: CASSAAGTEQFF

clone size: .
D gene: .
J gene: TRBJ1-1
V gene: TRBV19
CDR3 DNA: TGTGCCAGTAGTATAGGGCCGGTTGAAGCTTTCTTT
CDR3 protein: CASSIGPVEAFF

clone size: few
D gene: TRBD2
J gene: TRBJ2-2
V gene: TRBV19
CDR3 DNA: TGTGCCAGTAGTCCTACTAGCGGGAGGAACACCGGGGAGCTGTTTTTT
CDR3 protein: CASSPTSGRNTGELFF

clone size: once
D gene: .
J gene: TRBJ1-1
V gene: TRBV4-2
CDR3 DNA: TGTGCCAGCAGCCAAGAAGATACAGGCTATACTGAAGCTTTCTTT
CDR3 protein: CASSQEDTGYTEAFF

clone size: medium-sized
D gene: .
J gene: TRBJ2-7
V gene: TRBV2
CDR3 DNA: TGTGCCAGCAGTGGCCCTGATTACAGTAGCTCCTACGAGCAGTACTTC
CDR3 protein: CASSGPDYSSSYEQYF

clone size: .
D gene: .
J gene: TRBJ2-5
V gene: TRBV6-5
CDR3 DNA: TGTGCCAGCAGTTACATTACCACGGGAGAGACCCAGTACTTC
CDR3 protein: CASSYITTGETQYF

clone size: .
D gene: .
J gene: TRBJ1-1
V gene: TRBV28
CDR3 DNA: TGTGCCAGCACCCCCGGACGGGGCACTGAAGCTTTCTTT
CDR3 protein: CASTPGRGTEAFF

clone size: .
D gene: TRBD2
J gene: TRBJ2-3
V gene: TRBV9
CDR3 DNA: TGTGCCAGCAGCCTATACGGCGGGGGGCGCACAGATACGCAGTATTTT
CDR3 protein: CASSLYGGGRTDTQYF

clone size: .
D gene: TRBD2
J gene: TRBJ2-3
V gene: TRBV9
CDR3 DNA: TGTGCCAGCAGCTCCTTAGCGGGGGGGCCCACAGATACGCAGTATTTT
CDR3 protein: CASSSLAGGPTDTQYF

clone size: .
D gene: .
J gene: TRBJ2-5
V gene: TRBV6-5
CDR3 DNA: TGTGCCAGCAGTACCGATTACAGGTTGTGGAACTTC
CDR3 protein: CASSTDYRLWNF

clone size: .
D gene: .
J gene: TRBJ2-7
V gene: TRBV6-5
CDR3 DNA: TGTGCCAGCAGTTACTCGAAAAACTACGAGCAGTACTTC
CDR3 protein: CASSYSKNYEQYF

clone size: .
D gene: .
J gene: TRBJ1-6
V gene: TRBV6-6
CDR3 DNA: TGTGCCATCTCCCCCCTAGGCTCCTATAATTCACCCCTCCACTTT
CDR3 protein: CAISPLGSYNSPLHF

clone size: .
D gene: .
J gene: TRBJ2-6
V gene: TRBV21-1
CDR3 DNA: TGTGCCAGCAGCAAAGCTCCTCGGCCTAGCGGTGTCAGGTGGGCCAACGTCCTGACTTTC
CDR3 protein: CASSKAPRPSGVRWANVLTF

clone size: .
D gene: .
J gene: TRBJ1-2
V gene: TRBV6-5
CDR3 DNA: TGTGCCAGCAGTTACTCCCAAGGGGTTCCCTATGGCTACACCTTC
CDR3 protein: CASSYSQGVPYGYTF

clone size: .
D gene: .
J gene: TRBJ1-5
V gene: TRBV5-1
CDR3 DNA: TGCGCCAGCAGCTCCACCGGGCGGGGGATAAGCAATCAGCCCCAGCATTTT
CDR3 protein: CASSSTGRGISNQPQHF

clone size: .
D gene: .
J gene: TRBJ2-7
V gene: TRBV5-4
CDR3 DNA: TGTGCCAGCAGCTTTTCAGTAAGGGAGAACTCCTACGAGCAGTACTTC
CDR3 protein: CASSFSVRENSYEQYF

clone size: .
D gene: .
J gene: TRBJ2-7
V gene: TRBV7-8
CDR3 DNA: TGTGCCAGCAGCCGTAGTTCGGACCGAGAGTACTTC
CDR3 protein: CASSRSSDREYF

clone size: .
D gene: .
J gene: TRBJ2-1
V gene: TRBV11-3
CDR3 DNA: TGTGCCAGCAGCTCCGCAAGGGGCTCCTACAATGAGCAGTTCTTC
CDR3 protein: CASSSARGSYNEQFF

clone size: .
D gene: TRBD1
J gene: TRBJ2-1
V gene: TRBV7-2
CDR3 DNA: TGTGCCAGCAGCTTCCAGGGGGATGAGCAGTTCTTC
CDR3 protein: CASSFQGDEQFF

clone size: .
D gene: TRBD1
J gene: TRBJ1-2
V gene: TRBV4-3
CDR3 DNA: TGCGCCAGCAGCCAAGCTGACAGGGGTGGGAACTATGGCTACACCTTC
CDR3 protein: CASSQADRGGNYGYTF

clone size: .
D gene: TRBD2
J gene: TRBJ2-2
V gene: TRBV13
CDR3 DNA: TGTGCCAGCAGCTTTTCACCAGCGGGAGTACCAGGGGAGCTGTTTTTT
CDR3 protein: CASSFSPAGVPGELFF

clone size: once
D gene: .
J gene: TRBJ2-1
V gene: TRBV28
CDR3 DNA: TGTGCCAGCAGTTTGCCGTACGGTTGGAATGAGCAGTTCTTC
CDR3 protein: CASSLPYGWNEQFF

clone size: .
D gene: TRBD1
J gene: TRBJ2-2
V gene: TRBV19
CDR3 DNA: TGTGCCAGTAGTATGGGGGACAGTGGCACCGGGGAGCTGTTTTTT
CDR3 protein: CASSMGDSGTGELFF

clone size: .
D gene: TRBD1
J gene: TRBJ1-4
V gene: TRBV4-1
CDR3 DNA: TGCGCCAGCAGCCCGCAGGGGGGTAATGAAAAACTGTTTTTT
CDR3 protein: CASSPQGGNEKLFF

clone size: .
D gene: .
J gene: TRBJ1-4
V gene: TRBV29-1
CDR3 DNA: TGCAGCGTTGCAGGGGAAGAAGAAAAACTGTTTTTT
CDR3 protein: CSVAGEEEKLFF

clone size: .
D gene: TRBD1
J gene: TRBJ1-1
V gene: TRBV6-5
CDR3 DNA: TGTGCCAGCAGTTACAGCGGGACAGGGGGCCACACTGAAGCTTTCTTT
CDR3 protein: CASSYSGTGGHTEAFF

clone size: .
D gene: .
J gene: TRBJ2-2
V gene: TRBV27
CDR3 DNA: TGTGCCAGCAGTTCGAACACCGGGGAGCTGTTTTTT
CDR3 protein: CASSSNTGELFF

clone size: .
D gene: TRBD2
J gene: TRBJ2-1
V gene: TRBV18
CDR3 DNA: TGTGCCAGCTCACCTGTGGGACTAGTAAACCATGAGCAGTTCTTC
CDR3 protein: CASSPVGLVNHEQFF

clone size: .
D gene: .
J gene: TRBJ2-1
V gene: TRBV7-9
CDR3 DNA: TGTGCCAGCAGCTTAGCGGCGAGGCTAACTGGGAATGAGCAGTTCTTC
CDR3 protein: CASSLAARLTGNEQFF

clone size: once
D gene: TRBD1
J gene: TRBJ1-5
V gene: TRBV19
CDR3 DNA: TGTGCCAGTAGTATAGGGGACAGGGGAGGCAATCAGCCCCAGCATTTT
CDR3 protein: CASSIGDRGGNQPQHF

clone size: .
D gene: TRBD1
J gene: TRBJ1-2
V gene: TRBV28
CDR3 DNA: TGTGCCAGCAGTTTTCAGGGGGCAGCAGGGGATGGCTACACCTTC
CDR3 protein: CASSFQGAAGDGYTF

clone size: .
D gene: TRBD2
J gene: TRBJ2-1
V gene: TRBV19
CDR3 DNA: TGTGCCAGTAGTATTACTAGCGGGATTTACAATGAGCAGTTCTTC
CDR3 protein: CASSITSGIYNEQFF

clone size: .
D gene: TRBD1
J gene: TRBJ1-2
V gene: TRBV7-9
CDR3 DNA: TGTGCCAGCAGCTACCTGGACAGGGGGTCTGATGGCTACACCTTC
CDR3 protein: CASSYLDRGSDGYTF

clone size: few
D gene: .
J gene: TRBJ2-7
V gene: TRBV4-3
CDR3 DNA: TGCGCCAGCAGCCAAGATGGAGGGCCGGATCGCGAGCAGTACTTC
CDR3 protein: CASSQDGGPDREQYF

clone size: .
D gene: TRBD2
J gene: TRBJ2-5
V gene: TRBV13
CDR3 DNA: TGTGCCAGCAGCCCAAGGGGACTAGCGGGAGTTGAGACCCAGTACTTC
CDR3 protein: CASSPRGLAGVETQYF

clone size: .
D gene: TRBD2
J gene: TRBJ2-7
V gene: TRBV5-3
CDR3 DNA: TGTGCCAGAAGCCTCGACAGGGTTTGGCTAGCGGGATTCTACGAGCAGTACTTC
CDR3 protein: CARSLDRVWLAGFYEQYF

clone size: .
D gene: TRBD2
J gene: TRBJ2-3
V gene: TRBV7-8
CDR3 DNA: TGTGCCAGCAGCTTATTCATCCTAGTGGGAGGGAACACAGATACGCAGTATTTT
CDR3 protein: CASSLFILVGGNTDTQYF

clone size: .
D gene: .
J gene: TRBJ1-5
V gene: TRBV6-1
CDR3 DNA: TGTGCCAGCAGTCTGGGTCCGGTTGCTCAGCCCCAGCATTTT
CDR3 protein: CASSLGPVAQPQHF

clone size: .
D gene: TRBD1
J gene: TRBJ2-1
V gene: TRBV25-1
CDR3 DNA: TGTGCCAGTCTAGGGACAGGCAGGTACAATGAGCAGTTCTTC
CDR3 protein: CASLGTGRYNEQFF

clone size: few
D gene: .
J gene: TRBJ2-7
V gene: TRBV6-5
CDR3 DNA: TGTGCCAGCAGTCCCGAAGACGGGATGGGGCACGAGCAGTACTTC
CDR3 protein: CASSPEDGMGHEQYF

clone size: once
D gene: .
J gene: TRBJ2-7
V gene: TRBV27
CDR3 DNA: TGTGCCAGCAGTTTATGGGGGTCCTCCTACGAGCAGTACTTC
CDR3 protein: CASSLWGSSYEQYF

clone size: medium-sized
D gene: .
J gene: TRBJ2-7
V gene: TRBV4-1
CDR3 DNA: TGCGCCAGCAGCCAAGCCCCTCCCTCGGCCGAGCAGTACTTC
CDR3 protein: CASSQAPPSAEQYF

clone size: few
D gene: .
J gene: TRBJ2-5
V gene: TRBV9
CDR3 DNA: TGTGCCAGCAGTTCCGGGCAGGGTGCCATTCAAGAGACCCAGTACTTC
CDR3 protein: CASSSGQGAIQETQYF

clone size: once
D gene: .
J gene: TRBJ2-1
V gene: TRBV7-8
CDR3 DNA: TGTGCCAGCAGCCCCGGGACGTTAAATTTCAATGAGCAGTTCTTC
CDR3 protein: CASSPGTLNFNEQFF

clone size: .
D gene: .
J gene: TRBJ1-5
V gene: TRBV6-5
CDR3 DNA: TGTGCCAGCAGTTACGGGGGAAATCAGCCCCAGCATTTT
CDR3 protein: CASSYGGNQPQHF

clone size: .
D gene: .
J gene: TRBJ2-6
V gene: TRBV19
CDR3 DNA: TGTGCCAGTAGTGCCCAGGCCAACGTCCTGACTTTC
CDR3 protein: CASSAQANVLTF

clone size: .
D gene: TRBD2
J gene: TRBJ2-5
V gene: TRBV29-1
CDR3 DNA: TGCAGTGGGGAGGCGGGAGTAAGAGAGACCCAGTACTTC
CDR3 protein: CSGEAGVRETQYF

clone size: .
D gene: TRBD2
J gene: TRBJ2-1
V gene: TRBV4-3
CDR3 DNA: TGCGCCAGCAGCCATTCTAGCGGGTGGGCGGATGAGCAGTTCTTC
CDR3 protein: CASSHSSGWADEQFF

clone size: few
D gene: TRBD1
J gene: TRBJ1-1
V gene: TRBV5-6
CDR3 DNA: TGTGCCAGCAGCACGGGGACAGGGAACACTGAAGCTTTCTTT
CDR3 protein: CASSTGTGNTEAFF

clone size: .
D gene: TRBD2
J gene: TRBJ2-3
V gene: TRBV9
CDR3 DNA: TGTGCCAGCAGCGGAGGAGAGGCGGGAGTACCAGATACGCAGTATTTT
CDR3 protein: CASSGGEAGVPDTQYF